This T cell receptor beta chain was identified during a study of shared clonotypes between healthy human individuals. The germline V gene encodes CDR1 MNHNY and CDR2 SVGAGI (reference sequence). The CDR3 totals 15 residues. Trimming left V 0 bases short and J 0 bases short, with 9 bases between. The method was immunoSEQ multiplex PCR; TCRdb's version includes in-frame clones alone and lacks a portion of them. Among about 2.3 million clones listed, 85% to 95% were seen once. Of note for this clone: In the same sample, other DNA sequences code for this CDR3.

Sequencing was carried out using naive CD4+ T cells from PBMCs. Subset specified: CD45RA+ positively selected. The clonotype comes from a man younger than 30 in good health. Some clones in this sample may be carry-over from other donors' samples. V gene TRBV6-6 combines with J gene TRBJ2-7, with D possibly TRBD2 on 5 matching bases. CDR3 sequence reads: CASSYSLGSSYEQYF. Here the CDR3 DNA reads TGTGCCAGCAGTTACTCGCTAGGGAGCTCCTACGAGCAGTACTTC.